These T cell receptor beta chains were read from a single sample in a study of T cells in Graves' hyperthyroidism and ophthalmopathy. TCRdb used MiXCR to reprocess the multiplex PCR reads, holding one entry per CDR3 protein. The table lists 550,000 to 650,000 distinct CDR3 sequences, 12% to 15% of them singletons. Sample: blood. These receptors were taken from a woman aged 40 to 55 with Graves' hyperthyroidism. Both conserved end residues are part of each CDR3. Each record gives: clone size, J gene, V gene, CDR3 protein. Clone size appears in some rows only: once, few, many, or a class for an expanded clone.

abundance: many
j_gene: TRBJ2-1
v_gene: TRBV12-3/TRBV12-4
CDR3aa: CASSLSAGGPNEQFF

abundance: few
j_gene: TRBJ1-5
v_gene: TRBV28
CDR3aa: CASSFRGFGQPQHF

abundance: few
j_gene: TRBJ2-2
v_gene: TRBV12-3/TRBV12-4
CDR3aa: CASIETSGSGELFF

abundance: many
j_gene: TRBJ2-6
v_gene: TRBV12-3/TRBV12-4
CDR3aa: CASRSGANVLTF

abundance: few
j_gene: TRBJ2-3
v_gene: TRBV24-1
CDR3aa: CATKGETSTDTQYF

abundance: many
j_gene: TRBJ2-3
v_gene: TRBV7-8
CDR3aa: CASSFLAGTDTQYF

abundance: many
j_gene: TRBJ2-7
v_gene: TRBV18
CDR3aa: CASSPSSGSPYEQYF

abundance: -
j_gene: TRBJ2-2
v_gene: TRBV14
CDR3aa: CASSQEPSGLNTGELFF

abundance: many
j_gene: TRBJ2-2
v_gene: TRBV5-1
CDR3aa: CASSLALGQGTGELFF

abundance: -
j_gene: TRBJ2-7
v_gene: TRBV7-2
CDR3aa: CASSFSTSGSIYEQYF